This T cell receptor beta chain was sequenced during a study of identical twins. The germline CDR1 and CDR2 sequences are ENHRY and SYGVKD. Trimming stripped 8 bases from V and 4 bases from J, with 14 bases between. The CDR3 totals 13 residues. MiXCR, applied by TCRdb to the 5' RACE reads, yields one record per CDR3 protein. The profile shows hundreds of thousands of distinct CDR3 sequences, about 20% of them singletons. This clonotype has a handful of counts. These data are also associated with another study on T cells expressing NK-cell markers. As reported in that work: The authors sequenced eight donors, of whom seven were HCMV-seropositive and one was seronegative. A range of roughly 1.0-8% of CD8+ T cells consisted of dominant NKG2C+ clonotypes in several donors. The CD3+CD56-NKG2C+ fraction was also led by these clonotypes in a handful of donors.

Source material: PBMCs. This receptor was taken from a woman younger than 30 in good health. The chain is built from TRBV10-3 and TRBJ2-5, with a possible D match to TRBD2 (5 bases). CDR3 nucleotide sequence: TGTGCCATCTGGGCGGGCGCCGGAGAGACCCAGTACTTC. Protein sequence: CAIWAGAGETQYF.